The present T cell receptor (beta chain) was sequenced within a study of glioma-infiltrating T cells. Remarks on this clonotype: Its antigen remains unidentified. A much larger clone lies a single base off, so this may be a read error.

The iRepertoire nested amplicon-rescue multiplex PCR amplified TCR alpha and beta CDR3s from RNA. Tissue mRNA or PBMC total RNA, about 85-400 ng, went into one-step reverse transcription and amplification. Using its own MiXCR run on the multiplex PCR reads, TCRdb lists one record per CDR3 protein. The data show roughly 100,000 distinct CDR3 sequences, with around 31% seen just once and less than 55% held by the top ten. Study findings and constraints: Gliomas, especially low-grade, showed above-expected tissue-blood divergence; non-neoplastic patients showed below. Only very few CDR3 sequences appeared in both tissue and blood.

The clonotype originates from a human donor with low-grade glioma or glioblastoma, undergoing nonglioma brain surgery, or in good health (not recorded which). Material for sequencing was glioma tissue, nonneoplastic brain tissue, or PBMCs (not recorded which).

The CDR3 sequence is CASSVGGYQPQHF. CDR3 DNA: TGTGCCAGTAGTGTGGGAGGGTATCAGCCCCAGCATTTT. The gene calls are TRBV19 and TRBJ1-5; unclear D gene. The CDR3 is made up of 13 amino acids. Germline values: CDR1 LNHDA, CDR2 SQIVND (reference sequence). Trimming removed 5 bases at V and 5 bases at J, with 10 bases between.